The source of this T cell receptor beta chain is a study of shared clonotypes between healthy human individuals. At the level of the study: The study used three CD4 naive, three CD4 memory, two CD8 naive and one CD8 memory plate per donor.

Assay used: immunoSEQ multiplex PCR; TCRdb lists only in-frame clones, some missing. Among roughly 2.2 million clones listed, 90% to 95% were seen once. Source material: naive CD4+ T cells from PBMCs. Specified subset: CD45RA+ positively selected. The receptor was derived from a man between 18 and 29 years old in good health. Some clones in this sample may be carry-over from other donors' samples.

As DNA, the CDR3 is TGTGCCAGCAGCGCGGGACAGGGGGCGTTCAATCAGCCCCAGCATTTT. This sequence encodes CASSAGQGAFNQPQHF. This chain joins TRBV9 and TRBJ1-5; 12 nucleotides agree with TRBD1. CDR1 SGDLS and CDR2 YYNGEE come from the germline V gene. V was pared by 3 bases and J by 3 bases, with 4 bases of the junction left unmatched. The length of the CDR3 is 16 residues.